Each of the 5 T cell receptor beta chains below was sequenced from the same sample in a study of OX40 agonist ivuxolimab in advanced cancers. Generated by immunoSEQ multiplex PCR, the TCRdb table keeps only in-frame clones and is missing some. Seen here are some 43,000 clones, approximately 87% observed once, and the top ten hold about a tenth. The sample in question was CD4+ or CD8+ T cells sorted from blood, obtained in a trial of the OX40 agonist ivuxolimab. The receptors were gathered from an adult with an advanced solid tumor such as melanoma, head and neck, liver or kidney cancer.

The J gene is TRBJ1-2, the V gene TRBV7-9; D is unresolved. Germline CDR1 is SEHNR and CDR2 is FQNEAQ (reference sequence). The length of the CDR3 is 13 residues. V was cut by 6 bases and J by 4 bases, with 12 bases left in between. The CDR3 loop is CASSMEQSYGYTF. DNA of the CDR3: TGTGCCAGCAGTATGGAGCAGTCCTATGGCTACACCTTC.

This clone was detected only once. The gene calls are TRBV7-8 and TRBJ2-1; no clear D. V dropped 2 bases and J dropped 7 bases, with 15 bases sitting between them. Germline V gene lookup returns CDR1 SGHVS and CDR2 FQNEAQ. The CDR3 runs to 15 residues. CDR3 in amino acids: CASSLPSFGVNEQFF. The CDR3 coding sequence is TGTGCCAGCAGCTTACCCTCATTCGGTGTTAATGAGCAGTTCTTC.

The table lists this clone with a count of one. V and J are TRBV4-2 and TRBJ2-1, with D possibly TRBD2 on 6 matching bases. Trimming took off 0 bases at V and 0 bases at J, with 9 bases between the two ends. Germline-derived CDR1 and CDR2 are LGHNA and YNFKEQ. The CDR3 spans 16 residues. The CDR3 spells CASSQDAGSSYNEQFF. CDR3 coding DNA: TGTGCCAGCAGCCAAGATGCGGGGAGCTCCTACAATGAGCAGTTCTTC.

This chain uses TRBV14 with TRBJ2-3; tentative D call: TRBD1 (5 bases). In germline, CDR1 is SGHDN, CDR2 FVKESK. Trimming left V 4 bases short and J 4 bases short, with 24 bases between. The CDR3 is made up of 18 amino acids. The CDR3 nucleotides read TGTGCCAGCAGCCCTTTACCCGGACACCACGTAATGCCAGATACGCAGTATTTT. Its protein product is CASSPLPGHHVMPDTQYF.

The chain recombines TRBV6-5 with TRBJ1-2; D might be TRBD1 (5 bases). This CDR3 is 15 amino acids long. Germline V gives CDR1 MNHEY, CDR2 SVGAGI. V lost 5 bases to trimming and J lost 4 bases, with 17 bases between them. The CDR3 here is CASSPQGGYIYGYTF. For the CDR3, the DNA is TGTGCCAGCAGTCCCCAGGGCGGGTACATCTATGGCTACACCTTC.